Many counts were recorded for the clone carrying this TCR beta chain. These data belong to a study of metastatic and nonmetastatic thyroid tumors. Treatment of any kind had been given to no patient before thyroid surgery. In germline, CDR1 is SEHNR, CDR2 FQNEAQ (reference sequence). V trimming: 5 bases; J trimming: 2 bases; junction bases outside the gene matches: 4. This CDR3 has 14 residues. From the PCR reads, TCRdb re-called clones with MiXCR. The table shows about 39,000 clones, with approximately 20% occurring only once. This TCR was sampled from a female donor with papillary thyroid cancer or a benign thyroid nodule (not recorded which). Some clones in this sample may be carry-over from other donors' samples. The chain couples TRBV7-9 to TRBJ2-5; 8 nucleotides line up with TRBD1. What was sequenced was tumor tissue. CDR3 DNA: TGTGCCAGCAGCGACAGGGGACAACAAGAGACCCAGTACTTC. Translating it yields CASSDRGQQETQYF. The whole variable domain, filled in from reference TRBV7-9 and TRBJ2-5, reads DTGVSQNPRHKITKRGQNVTFRCDPISEHNRLYWYRQTLGQGPEFLTYFQNEAQLEKSRLLSDRFSAERPKGSFSTLEIQRTEQGDSAMYLCASSDRGQQETQYFGPGTRLLVL.